This T cell receptor (beta chain) stems from a study of cytomegalovirus exposure and HLA in healthy donors. Study results and caveats: Cytomegalovirus association was assigned to 170 or so TCR beta chains. In a later analysis, TCR beta V- and J-gene trimming showed a link to a missense DCLRE1C variant.

Trimming took off 3 bases at V and 0 bases at J, with 9 bases between the two ends. The CDR3 consists of 15 residues. Concerning this clone itself: Its cognate antigen is unknown.

The PCR had 60 Vbeta and 13 Jbeta primers. Produced via immunoSEQ multiplex PCR; TCRdb's table is partial and in-frame only. The sample consists of over 150,000 clones, roughly 78% of them appearing once. Sequenced input: PBMCs. The source is a girl aged 10-17 years in good health and CMV-seropositive. J is TRBJ1-3 and V is TRBV23-1; no clear D gene. TRBV23-1 is placed among ORFs of uncertain function. The CDR3 DNA reads TGCGCCAGCAGTCACTCCACGAGCTCTGGAAACACCATATATTTT. This codes for CASSHSTSSGNTIYF.